One T cell receptor beta chain is described in this entry. Its cognate antigen is unknown. This record belongs to a study of resident and recirculating memory T cells in vitiligo. General study findings and limits: No unique dominant TCR clone was found in vitiligo lesions.

Patients' lesions had not changed for the previous 6 months. Assay used: immunoSEQ multiplex PCR; TCRdb lists only in-frame clones, some missing. The repertoire has 55,000 to 75,000 clones, approximately 90% of them found once; the top ten carry over 4.5%. Germline CDR1 and CDR2: MNHNS and SASEGT. Trimming stripped 4 bases from V and 5 bases from J, with 15 bases between. The CDR3 consists of 15 residues. Material for sequencing was blood. The clonotype comes from a male donor with vitiligo. V usage is TRBV6-1 and J usage is TRBJ2-1, with a weak D call TRBD2 (5 bases). Here the CDR3 DNA reads TGTGCCAGCAGTGGGCCTTGGGAGAAAAACAATGAGCAGTTCTTC. Translated: CASSGPWEKNNEQFF.